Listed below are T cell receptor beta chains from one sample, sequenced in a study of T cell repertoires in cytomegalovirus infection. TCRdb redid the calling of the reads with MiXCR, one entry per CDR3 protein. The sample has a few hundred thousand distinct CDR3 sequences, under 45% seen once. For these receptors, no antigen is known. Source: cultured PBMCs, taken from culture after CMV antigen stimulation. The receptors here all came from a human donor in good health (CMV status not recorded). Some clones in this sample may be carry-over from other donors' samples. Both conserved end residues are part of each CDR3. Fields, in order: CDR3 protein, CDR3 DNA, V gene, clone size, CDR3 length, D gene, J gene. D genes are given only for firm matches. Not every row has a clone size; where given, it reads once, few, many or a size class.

CDR3aa: CASSPRRTAVEDTQYF
CDR3nt: TGTGCCAGCAGCCCAAGACGGACAGCTGTCGAAGATACGCAGTATTTT
v_gene: TRBV7-2
abundance: few
len: 16
d_gene: .
j_gene: TRBJ2-3

CDR3aa: CASSSGQRGEKLFF
CDR3nt: TGTGCCAGCAGCTCGGGACAGCGGGGGGAAAAACTGTTTTTT
v_gene: TRBV5-4
abundance: .
len: 14
d_gene: TRBD1
j_gene: TRBJ1-4

CDR3aa: CASSPISRRGTYEQYF
CDR3nt: TGTGCCAGCAGCCCGATTAGCAGGAGAGGTACCTACGAGCAGTACTTC
v_gene: TRBV11-2
abundance: .
len: 16
d_gene: .
j_gene: TRBJ2-7

CDR3aa: CASSLVLAIEQFF
CDR3nt: TGTGCCAGCAGCTTGGTCTTAGCGATTGAGCAGTTCTTC
v_gene: TRBV5-5
abundance: .
len: 13
d_gene: .
j_gene: TRBJ2-1

CDR3aa: CASSRTSGRSYNEQFF
CDR3nt: TGTGCCAGTAGTAGAACTAGCGGGAGGAGCTACAATGAGCAGTTCTTC
v_gene: TRBV19
abundance: once
len: 16
d_gene: TRBD2
j_gene: TRBJ2-1

CDR3aa: CASSPQTQSLPQHF
CDR3nt: TGTGCCAGCAGTCCACAAACCCAATCATTGCCCCAGCATTTT
v_gene: TRBV12-3/TRBV12-4
abundance: few
len: 14
d_gene: .
j_gene: TRBJ1-5

CDR3aa: CASSLSGTGLVANYGYTF
CDR3nt: TGTGCCAGCAGCTTATCTGGGACAGGGCTGGTCGCTAACTATGGCTACACCTTC
v_gene: TRBV7-9
abundance: .
len: 18
d_gene: TRBD1
j_gene: TRBJ1-2

CDR3aa: CASSYFMGQDPGGELFF
CDR3nt: TGTGCCAGCAGTTACTTCATGGGACAGGACCCTGGTGGGGAGCTGTTTTTT
v_gene: TRBV6-6
abundance: .
len: 17
d_gene: TRBD1
j_gene: TRBJ2-2

CDR3aa: CSVVTPEAFF
CDR3nt: TGCAGCGTTGTGACCCCTGAGGCTTTCTTT
v_gene: TRBV29-1
abundance: .
len: 10
d_gene: .
j_gene: TRBJ1-1

CDR3aa: CASSSLAGTGETQYF
CDR3nt: TGTGCCAGCAGTTCCCTAGCGGGGACGGGGGAGACCCAGTACTTC
v_gene: TRBV12-3/TRBV12-4
abundance: .
len: 15
d_gene: TRBD2
j_gene: TRBJ2-5

CDR3aa: CASIDDCYQGYTF
CDR3nt: TGTGCCAGCATCGATGACTGCTACCAAGGCTACACCTTC
v_gene: TRBV7-9
abundance: few
len: 13
d_gene: .
j_gene: TRBJ1-2

CDR3aa: CSAGPPGLAFAEQFF
CDR3nt: TGCAGTGCTGGACCTCCGGGACTAGCTTTCGCTGAGCAGTTCTTC
v_gene: TRBV20-1
abundance: .
len: 15
d_gene: TRBD2
j_gene: TRBJ2-1

CDR3aa: CASSTGASGTDTQYF
CDR3nt: TGTGCCAGTAGTACAGGGGCCTCCGGCACAGATACGCAGTATTTT
v_gene: TRBV19
abundance: .
len: 15
d_gene: .
j_gene: TRBJ2-3

CDR3aa: CAMAGSGTEAFF
CDR3nt: TGTGCCATGGCAGGGTCGGGCACTGAAGCTTTCTTT
v_gene: TRBV10-3
abundance: .
len: 12
d_gene: .
j_gene: TRBJ1-1

CDR3aa: CASRQGTGSEAFF
CDR3nt: TGCGCCAGCAGGCAAGGGACAGGGAGTGAAGCTTTCTTT
v_gene: TRBV5-1
abundance: once
len: 13
d_gene: TRBD1
j_gene: TRBJ1-1

CDR3aa: CASQVQHNEKLFF
CDR3nt: TGTGCCAGCCAAGTTCAGCATAATGAAAAACTGTTTTTT
v_gene: TRBV12-3/TRBV12-4
abundance: .
len: 13
d_gene: .
j_gene: TRBJ1-4

CDR3aa: CASSLAHTGELFF
CDR3nt: TGTGCCAGCAGCTTGGCTCATACCGGGGAGCTGTTTTTT
v_gene: TRBV7-2
abundance: few
len: 13
d_gene: .
j_gene: TRBJ2-2

CDR3aa: CSARLAGAQREETQYF
CDR3nt: TGCAGTGCTAGGCTAGCGGGGGCCCAGCGGGAAGAGACCCAGTACTTC
v_gene: TRBV20-1
abundance: .
len: 16
d_gene: TRBD2
j_gene: TRBJ2-5

CDR3aa: CASSTGALSYNEQFF
CDR3nt: TGTGCCAGCAGCACCGGGGCCCTCTCCTACAATGAGCAGTTCTTC
v_gene: TRBV7-8
abundance: .
len: 15
d_gene: .
j_gene: TRBJ2-1

CDR3aa: CASRGDRGSNQPQHF
CDR3nt: TGTGCCAGTAGGGGAGACAGGGGAAGCAATCAGCCCCAGCATTTT
v_gene: TRBV19
abundance: few
len: 15
d_gene: TRBD1
j_gene: TRBJ1-5

CDR3aa: CASTFPGSRQPQHF
CDR3nt: TGTGCCAGCACCTTCCCCGGGTCGCGGCAGCCCCAGCATTTT
v_gene: TRBV7-2
abundance: many
len: 14
d_gene: .
j_gene: TRBJ1-5

CDR3aa: CASSPTGIGSPLHF
CDR3nt: TGTGCCAGCAGTCCTACAGGGATAGGGTCACCCCTCCACTTT
v_gene: TRBV12-3/TRBV12-4
abundance: few
len: 14
d_gene: .
j_gene: TRBJ1-6

CDR3aa: CASSPGTGPYEQYF
CDR3nt: TGTGCCAGCAGCCCCGGGACAGGGCCCTACGAGCAGTACTTC
v_gene: TRBV7-2
abundance: many
len: 14
d_gene: TRBD1
j_gene: TRBJ2-7

CDR3aa: CASSSGPSVLEQYF
CDR3nt: TGTGCCAGCAGCTCCGGTCCTAGCGTGCTCGAGCAGTACTTC
v_gene: TRBV7-6
abundance: .
len: 14
d_gene: .
j_gene: TRBJ2-7

CDR3aa: CASSLMGALTGELFF
CDR3nt: TGTGCCAGCAGCTTGATGGGGGCCCTCACCGGGGAGCTGTTTTTT
v_gene: TRBV7-2
abundance: .
len: 15
d_gene: .
j_gene: TRBJ2-2

CDR3aa: CASSPSRVESTDTQYF
CDR3nt: TGTGCCAGCAGCCCTAGTAGGGTAGAGAGCACAGATACGCAGTATTTT
v_gene: TRBV7-2
abundance: .
len: 16
d_gene: .
j_gene: TRBJ2-3

CDR3aa: CASLPGTGRGIGNQPQHF
CDR3nt: TGTGCCAGCCTCCCCGGCACAGGGCGGGGCATAGGCAATCAGCCCCAGCATTTT
v_gene: TRBV6-6
abundance: once
len: 18
d_gene: .
j_gene: TRBJ1-5

CDR3aa: CASRSMGEQYF
CDR3nt: TGTGCCAGCAGATCCATGGGCGAGCAGTACTTC
v_gene: TRBV7-9
abundance: .
len: 11
d_gene: .
j_gene: TRBJ2-7

CDR3aa: CASSYPLGQLTEQFF
CDR3nt: TGTGCCAGCAGTTACCCCCTCGGGCAGCTTACTGAGCAGTTCTTC
v_gene: TRBV6-2/TRBV6-3
abundance: .
len: 15
d_gene: .
j_gene: TRBJ2-1

CDR3aa: CASSRSRGAYTEAFF
CDR3nt: TGTGCCAGTAGTCGGTCTCGGGGGGCGTACACTGAAGCTTTCTTT
v_gene: TRBV19
abundance: .
len: 15
d_gene: .
j_gene: TRBJ1-1

CDR3aa: CASSFLAGSTDTQYF
CDR3nt: TGTGCCAGCAGTTTTCTAGCGGGGAGCACAGATACGCAGTATTTT
v_gene: TRBV7-2
abundance: few
len: 15
d_gene: TRBD2
j_gene: TRBJ2-3

CDR3aa: CASSRTGAGYTF
CDR3nt: TGTGCCAGCAGTCGGACAGGGGCCGGCTACACCTTC
v_gene: TRBV28
abundance: .
len: 12
d_gene: TRBD1
j_gene: TRBJ1-2

CDR3aa: CAISESDYYGYTF
CDR3nt: TGTGCCATCAGCGAAAGTGATTACTATGGCTACACCTTC
v_gene: TRBV10-3
abundance: .
len: 13
d_gene: .
j_gene: TRBJ1-2

CDR3aa: CSVGGSAGYTF
CDR3nt: TGCAGCGTTGGAGGGAGCGCTGGCTACACCTTC
v_gene: TRBV29-1
abundance: few
len: 11
d_gene: .
j_gene: TRBJ1-2

CDR3aa: CASSFWGNTIYF
CDR3nt: TGTGCCAGCAGTTTTTGGGGGAACACCATATATTTT
v_gene: TRBV12-3/TRBV12-4
abundance: few
len: 12
d_gene: .
j_gene: TRBJ1-3

CDR3aa: CASSILAGVDTQYF
CDR3nt: TGTGCCAGCTCCATCCTAGCGGGGGTGGATACGCAGTATTTT
v_gene: TRBV18
abundance: .
len: 14
d_gene: TRBD2
j_gene: TRBJ2-3

CDR3aa: CASRRAGAREEQFF
CDR3nt: TGTGCCAGCAGGAGAGCGGGAGCTAGGGAAGAGCAGTTCTTC
v_gene: TRBV11-2
abundance: .
len: 14
d_gene: TRBD2
j_gene: TRBJ2-1

CDR3aa: CASRAGAAVDTQYF
CDR3nt: TGTGCCAGCAGGGCCGGGGCCGCGGTGGATACGCAGTATTTT
v_gene: TRBV7-6
abundance: .
len: 14
d_gene: .
j_gene: TRBJ2-3

CDR3aa: CASRYWGNVDNEQFF
CDR3nt: TGTGCCAGCAGGTATTGGGGGAACGTTGATAATGAGCAGTTCTTC
v_gene: TRBV6-2/TRBV6-3
abundance: .
len: 15
d_gene: .
j_gene: TRBJ2-1

CDR3aa: CASSWWVAGGNEQFF
CDR3nt: TGCGCCAGCAGCTGGTGGGTAGCGGGAGGCAATGAGCAGTTCTTC
v_gene: TRBV5-1
abundance: few
len: 15
d_gene: TRBD2
j_gene: TRBJ2-1

CDR3aa: CASSLLEGSYEQYF
CDR3nt: TGTGCCAGCAGCCTACTAGAAGGCAGCTACGAGCAGTACTTC
v_gene: TRBV7-8
abundance: many
len: 14
d_gene: .
j_gene: TRBJ2-7

CDR3aa: CASSSALGEQFF
CDR3nt: TGTGCCAGCAGTTCAGCCCTCGGTGAGCAGTTCTTC
v_gene: TRBV12-3/TRBV12-4
abundance: .
len: 12
d_gene: .
j_gene: TRBJ2-1

CDR3aa: CASSPTGLDTQYF
CDR3nt: TGCGCCAGCAGCCCGACAGGGTTAGATACGCAGTATTTT
v_gene: TRBV5-1
abundance: .
len: 13
d_gene: TRBD1
j_gene: TRBJ2-3

CDR3aa: CASSLVGGENTGELFF
CDR3nt: TGTGCCAGCAGCTTAGTAGGCGGGGAGAACACCGGGGAGCTGTTTTTT
v_gene: TRBV7-2
abundance: few
len: 16
d_gene: .
j_gene: TRBJ2-2

CDR3aa: CASSERVGQGRAAGELFF
CDR3nt: TGTGCCAGCAGTGAAAGGGTCGGGCAGGGGCGAGCCGCCGGGGAGCTGTTTTTT
v_gene: TRBV2
abundance: .
len: 18
d_gene: .
j_gene: TRBJ2-2

CDR3aa: CSVENDRTGANVLTF
CDR3nt: TGCAGCGTAGAGAACGATCGGACAGGGGCCAACGTCCTGACTTTC
v_gene: TRBV29-1
abundance: few
len: 15
d_gene: .
j_gene: TRBJ2-6

CDR3aa: CASSLGETGPSGNTIYF
CDR3nt: TGTGCCAGCAGCTTAGGCGAAACAGGACCCTCTGGAAACACCATATATTTT
v_gene: TRBV11-2
abundance: .
len: 17
d_gene: .
j_gene: TRBJ1-3

CDR3aa: CASSPGPGWSNQPQHF
CDR3nt: TGTGCCAGCAGCCCCGGCCCGGGGTGGAGCAATCAGCCCCAGCATTTT
v_gene: TRBV5-4
abundance: .
len: 16
d_gene: .
j_gene: TRBJ1-5